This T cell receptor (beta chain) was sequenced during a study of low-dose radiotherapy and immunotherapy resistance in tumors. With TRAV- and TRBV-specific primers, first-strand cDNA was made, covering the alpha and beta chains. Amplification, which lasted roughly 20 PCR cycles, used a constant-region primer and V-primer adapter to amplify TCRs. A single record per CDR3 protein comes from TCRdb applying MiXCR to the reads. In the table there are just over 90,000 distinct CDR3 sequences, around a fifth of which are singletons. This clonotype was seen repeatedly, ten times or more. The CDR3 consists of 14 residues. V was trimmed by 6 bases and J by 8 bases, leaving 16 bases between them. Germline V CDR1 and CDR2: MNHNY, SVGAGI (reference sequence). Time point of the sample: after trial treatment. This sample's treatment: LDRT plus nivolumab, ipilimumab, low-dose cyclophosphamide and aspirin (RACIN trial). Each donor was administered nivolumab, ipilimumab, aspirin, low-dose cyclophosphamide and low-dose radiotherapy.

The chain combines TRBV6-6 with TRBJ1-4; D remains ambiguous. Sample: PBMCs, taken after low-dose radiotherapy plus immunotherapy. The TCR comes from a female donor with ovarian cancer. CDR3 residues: CASSSPGRTEKLFF. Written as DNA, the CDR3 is TGTGCCAGCAGCTCACCAGGCCGTACGGAAAAACTGTTTTTT.